The clone carrying this TCR beta chain was seen a few times. The antigen is not known. All of the isolated RNA was reverse transcribed, so expressed TCRB transcripts were sequenced. Profiling relied on immunoSEQ multiplex PCR, and the TCRdb table lists in-frame clones only, not all of them. The sample includes about 470,000 clones, around 30% of them seen just once. This entry comes from a study of beta chain features in type 1 diabetes. In the study overall: In all, 107,917,701 sorted cells from all samples were analyzed.

Study results and limitations: Small HLA sub-analyses could not settle whether HLA shapes TCRB rearrangement. Within patients, naive, central memory and Treg TCRB repertoires seemed more similar than within healthy donors.

The CDR3 covers 16 residues. V dropped 5 bases and J dropped 1; count of bases not matched to a gene: 7. Germline V gene sequence: CDR1 LGHNA, CDR2 YNFKEQ. The rearrangement links TRBV4-2 to TRBJ2-5; 10 bases fit TRBD2. The sample consisted of naive CD4+ T cells from blood. This TCR derives from a man aged 18 to 29 in good health. The CDR3 reads CASSTGASGSQETQYF. CDR3 coding DNA: TGTGCCAGCAGCACCGGGGCTAGCGGGAGCCAAGAGACCCAGTACTTC.